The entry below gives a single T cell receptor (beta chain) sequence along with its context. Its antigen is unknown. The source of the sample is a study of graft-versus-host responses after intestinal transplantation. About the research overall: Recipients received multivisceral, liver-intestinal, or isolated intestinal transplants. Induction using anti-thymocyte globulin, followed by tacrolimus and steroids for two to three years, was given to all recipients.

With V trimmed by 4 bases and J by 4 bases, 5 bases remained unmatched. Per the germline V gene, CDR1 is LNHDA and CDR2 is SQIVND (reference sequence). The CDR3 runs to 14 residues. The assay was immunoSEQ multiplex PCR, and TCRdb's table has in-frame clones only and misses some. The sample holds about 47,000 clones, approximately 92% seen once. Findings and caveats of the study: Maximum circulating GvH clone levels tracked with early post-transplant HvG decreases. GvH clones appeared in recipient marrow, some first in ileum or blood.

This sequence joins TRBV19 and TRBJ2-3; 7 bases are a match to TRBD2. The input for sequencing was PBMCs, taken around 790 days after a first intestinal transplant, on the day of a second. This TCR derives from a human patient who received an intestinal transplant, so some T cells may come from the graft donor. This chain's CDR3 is CASSRGGLADTQYF. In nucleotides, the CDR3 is TGTGCCAGTAGTAGGGGGGGACTGGCAGATACGCAGTATTTT.